This TCR beta chain was captured in a study of blood T cells in healthy people across ages. For the second PCR, which ran for about 6 to 12 cycles, a sample-barcoded 5' primer and a J-beta primer mix were used. TCRdb reprocessed the 5' RACE reads via MiXCR and lists one record per CDR3 protein. In the table there are some 900,000 distinct CDR3 sequences, more than 25% of which are singletons. This clonotype was counted ten times or more. Trimming removed 2 bases at V and 6 bases at J, with 11 bases between. The germline gives CDR1 MNHEY, CDR2 SVGAGI. This CDR3 spans 13 amino acids. What was sequenced was blood. This chain joins TRBV6-5 and TRBJ2-7; no clear D gene. This TCR derives from a woman at least 80 years old in good health. CDR3 DNA: TGTGCCAGCAGTTACGTCTTGGGTGGCGAGCAGTACTTC. Translation: CASSYVLGGEQYF.